These 18 T cell receptor beta chains were all obtained from the same sample, sequenced in a study of PD-L1 blockade in urothelial cancer. Measured with immunoSEQ multiplex PCR; TCRdb has only the in-frame clones, and not every one. The sample has 50,000 or so clones, over 70% seen once. The specimen comprised PBMCs, sampled around atezolizumab (anti-PD-L1) treatment. These receptors all come from a man in his 70s with urothelial cancer.

This sequence joins TRBV11-2 and TRBJ2-2; TRBD2 matches at 13 bases. CDR1 SGHAT and CDR2 FQNNGV come from the germline V gene. The ends lost 4 bases at V and 6 bases at J; junction bases unmatched: 8. The CDR3 loop spans 17 amino acids. The CDR3 region has the DNA TGTGCCAGCAGCTCTCGGACTAGCGGGGGAAAGGCCGGGGAGCTGTTTTTT. It codes for CASSSRTSGGKAGELFF.

This clone was counted only a few times. V and J are TRBV28 and TRBJ1-3; D not certain. CDR1 and CDR2 from the germline V gene are MDHEN and SYDVKM. The CDR3 totals 14 residues. The germline V and J ends were trimmed by 5 bases and 3 bases, with 11 bases remaining between them. The CDR3 sequence is CASSPPGDGNTIYF. The CDR3 DNA reads TGTGCCAGCAGTCCCCCGGGAGATGGAAACACCATATATTTT.

This clone turned up a few times. CDR3 DNA: TGTGCCTGGAGTGTACGGGGCAGGGGAGATCAGCCCCAGCATTTT. Translated: CAWSVRGRGDQPQHF. The genes are TRBV30 and TRBJ1-5, with D maybe TRBD1 (6 bases). Germline assignment: CDR1 GTSNPN and CDR2 SVGIG (reference sequence). The V end was cut by 0 bases, the J end by 5 bases, with 14 bases between. This CDR3 has 15 amino acids.

J is TRBJ1-1 and V is TRBV27, with D possibly TRBD1 on 5 matching bases. The germline CDR1 and CDR2 sequences are MNHEY and SMNVEV (reference sequence). V was trimmed by 5 bases and J by 1 base, leaving 8 bases between them. The CDR3 covers 13 residues. CDR3 in amino acids: CASSIDRNTEAFF. Written as DNA, the CDR3 is TGTGCCAGCAGTATAGACAGGAACACTGAAGCTTTCTTT.

The chain carries TRBV7-9 and TRBJ2-7; 9 nucleotides agree with TRBD2. The V and J ends lost 7 bases and 2 bases, in that order; junction bases with no gene match: 6. The germline V gene encodes CDR1 SEHNR and CDR2 FQNEAQ (reference sequence). The CDR3 runs 14 residues. CDR3 region: CASTFSGGTYEQYF. CDR3 sequence (DNA): TGTGCCAGCACCTTTAGCGGGGGAACCTACGAGCAGTACTTC.

V and J are TRBV7-8 and TRBJ1-2; D gene uncertain. Per germline, CDR1 SGHVS and CDR2 FQNEAQ. V was pared by 1 base and J by 3 bases, with 12 bases between. There are 15 residues in the CDR3. CDR3 amino acids: CASSLDRENYYGYTF. CDR3 nucleotides: TGTGCCAGCAGCTTAGACCGGGAGAATTACTATGGCTACACCTTC.

The chain has TRBV6-1 and TRBJ1-5, with 9 bases aligning to TRBD1. CDR1 is MNHNS, CDR2 SASEGT, per germline. V lost 4 bases to trimming and J lost 5 bases; unmatched junction nucleotides: 3. The CDR3 is 14 amino acids. CDR3 sequence: CASSGTGGDQPQHF. In nucleotides, the CDR3 is TGTGCCAGCAGTGGAACAGGGGGCGATCAGCCCCAGCATTTT.

This chain uses TRBV27 with TRBJ1-2; D unresolved. Germline V CDR1 and CDR2: MNHEY, SMNVEV (reference sequence). CDR3 length: 14 amino acids. Between the trimmed V and J ends, which lost 5 bases and 2 bases, there was a span of 12 bases. The CDR3 coding sequence is TGTGCCAGCAGTCCCAACGAGCGGAACTATGGCTACACCTTC. The encoded protein is CASSPNERNYGYTF.

The J gene is TRBJ1-5, the V gene TRBV18; D is uncertain. This CDR3 comprises 13 residues. The germline V gene encodes CDR1 KGHSH and CDR2 LQKENI. Trimming removed 2 bases from V and 5 bases from J, with 7 bases in between. CDR3: CASSPGSDQPQHF. CDR3 nucleotides: TGTGCCAGCTCACCAGGGAGCGATCAGCCCCAGCATTTT.

The gene calls are TRBV6-6 and TRBJ2-1; D gene ambiguous. The V gene's germline CDR1 is MNHNY and CDR2 SVGAGI (reference sequence). Trimming took 7 bases from V and 4 from J, leaving 8 bases between them. The CDR3 consists of 12 residues. This CDR3 reads CASKQEYNEQFF. CDR3 DNA: TGTGCCAGCAAGCAAGAATACAATGAGCAGTTCTTC.

By sample fraction, this clone is medium-sized. The CDR3 DNA is TGTGCCAGCAGTGAAGATCTAGTCCGCAATGAGCAGTTCTTC. It is translated as CASSEDLVRNEQFF. The chain employs TRBV2 and TRBJ2-1; D unresolved. CDR1 and CDR2 (germline): SNHLY, FYNNEI. CDR3 length: 14 residues. V was pared by 1 base and J by 6 bases, with 10 bases between.

Regarding this clone: Additional DNA sequences in this sample encode the identical CDR3. The V call is TRBV2, the J call TRBJ2-7; a weak D match, TRBD1 (6 bases). V was pared by 8 bases and J by 0 bases, with 14 bases between. Germline V lookup: CDR1 SNHLY, CDR2 FYNNEI. The CDR3 has 14 amino acids. The chain's CDR3 is CASGLDRASYEQYF. CDR3 nucleotide sequence: TGTGCCAGCGGGTTGGACAGAGCCTCCTACGAGCAGTACTTC.

The rearrangement joins TRBV29-1 to TRBJ1-5; 8 bases agree with TRBD1. There are 14 residues in the CDR3. Germline values: CDR1 SQVTM, CDR2 ANQGSEA. Trimming took 4 bases from V and 4 from J; bases not matched to a gene: 6. The CDR3, as DNA: TGCAGCGTTGCACGGACAGGGCCTAATCAGCCCCAGCATTTT. Amino acid sequence: CSVARTGPNQPQHF. The entire variable domain, with the rest obtained from reference TRBV29-1 and TRBJ1-5, is as follows: SAVISQKPSRDICQRGTSLTIQCQVDSQVTMMFWYRQQPGQSLTLIATANQGSEATYESGFVIDKFPISRPNLTFSTLTVSNMSPEDSSIYLCSVARTGPNQPQHFGDGTRLSIL.

This clone has a handful of counts. The chain links TRBV9 to TRBJ1-1; D is perhaps TRBD1 (5 bases). This CDR3 is 15 amino acids long. Trimming removed 0 bases from V and 0 bases from J, with 9 bases in between. Germline assignment: CDR1 SGDLS and CDR2 YYNGEE. The CDR3 bases are TGTGCCAGCAGCGTAGTGGCAGGGTTGAACACTGAAGCTTTCTTT. Protein sequence: CASSVVAGLNTEAFF.

This clone was counted between two and nine times. The V call is TRBV6-7, the J call TRBJ2-7; 11 nucleotides align to TRBD1. TRBV6-7 is given ORF status, its function remaining uncertain. The ends lost 1 base at V and 3 bases at J; junction bases unmatched: 2. This CDR3 has 15 amino acids. The CDR3 nucleotides read TGTGCCAGCAGTTACTTGGGACAGGGGGGCTACGAGCAGTACTTC. Residues: CASSYLGQGGYEQYF.

This sequence joins TRBV5-6 and TRBJ2-1; 8 bases align to TRBD2. The junction had 6 bases not matched to a gene; V was cut back by 4 bases and J by 0 bases. This CDR3 is 16 amino acids long. Germline CDR1 SGHDT, CDR2 YYEEEE. CDR3 nucleotide sequence: TGTGCCAGCAGCGCGGGAGGCCCTAGCTCCTACAATGAGCAGTTCTTC. It yields the protein CASSAGGPSSYNEQFF.

This chain joins TRBV5-5 and TRBJ2-3; 9 nucleotides align to TRBD1. CDR1 is SGHKS, CDR2 YYEKEE, per germline (reference sequence). The V segment lost 4 bases and the J segment 6 bases; nucleotides outside the gene matches: 9. This CDR3 contains 15 residues. The CDR3 region has the DNA TGTGCCAGCAGCCGACCCGGGACAGGGCTGGATACGCAGTATTTT. It translates to CASSRPGTGLDTQYF.

The chain has TRBV29-1 and TRBJ2-7, with 15 bases matching TRBD2. CDR3 length equals 16 residues. The V gene's germline CDR1 is SQVTM and CDR2 ANQGSEA. V trimming: 5 bases; J trimming: 2 bases; junction bases outside the gene matches: 7. The CDR3 reads CSVTQGLAGGPYEQYF. The CDR3 DNA is TGCAGCGTTACCCAGGGACTAGCGGGAGGACCCTACGAGCAGTACTTC.